The clone carrying this T cell receptor (beta chain) was counted between two and nine times. The antigen is not known. This specimen belongs to a study of T cells after yellow fever vaccination. Across the whole study: The authors prepared low-cell-number fractions using SMART-Seq v4 Ultra Low Input. Study results and caveats: Although most clonotypes did not, a small share appeared in both CD4 and CD8 compartments.

They built TCR cDNA with 5'RACE template switching, a step that put in a universal primer site and UMIs. From the 5' RACE reads, TCRdb called clonotypes with MiXCR, one entry per CDR3 protein. The data hold nearly 350,000 distinct CDR3 sequences, with 7% to 10% observed a single time. Trimming left V 4 bases short and J 5 bases short, with 15 bases between. The CDR3 has 15 amino acids. Germline V lookup: CDR1 KGHSH, CDR2 LQKENI. Material: PBMCs, obtained roughly 46 days after the first yellow fever vaccination. This TCR was sampled from a man between 18 and 35 years old who received the YFV17D yellow fever vaccine. The rearrangement links TRBV18 to TRBJ1-5; D is undetermined. The CDR3 coding sequence is TGTGCCAGCTCACGGCCGGGTGAAGGATATCAGCCCCAGCATTTT. Protein product: CASSRPGEGYQPQHF.